The T cell receptor (beta chain) described here comes from a study of control samples from healthy donors and cancer patients. V shed 0 bases and J 7 bases; nucleotides not matched to a gene: 6. CDR1 is SGHKS, CDR2 YYEKEE, per germline (reference sequence). The CDR3 is 16 amino acids. Generated by immunoSEQ multiplex PCR, the TCRdb table keeps only in-frame clones and is missing some. The sample shows around 130,000 clones, around nine tenths of them seen only once. The TCR was taken from a man younger than 45 in good health. The sequencing input was blood. J is TRBJ2-1 and V is TRBV5-5, with 11 bases aligning to TRBD2. CDR3 DNA: TGTGCCAGCAGCTTGGAGCCTAGCGGGGGGCCTAATGAGCAGTTCTTC. Its translation is CASSLEPSGGPNEQFF.